This T cell receptor (beta chain) stems from a study of T cells in Graves' hyperthyroidism and ophthalmopathy. Amplified regions were TCR beta CDR3 sequences from RNA transcripts. First-round RT-PCR of the TCR CDR3 relied on the HTBI primer set. TCRdb fed the multiplex PCR reads into MiXCR, producing one record per CDR3 protein. The repertoire holds under 400,000 distinct CDR3 sequences, with roughly 17% as singletons. Fresh 10 ml peripheral blood yielded PBMCs. Looked up from germline, CDR1 is MDHEN and CDR2 is SYDVKM. The V segment lost 8 bases and the J segment 6 bases; nucleotides outside the gene matches: 15. The CDR3 is 15 amino acids. This clonotype appeared many times.

V is TRBV28 and J is TRBJ2-7, with 8 positions matching TRBD2. Sequenced sample: blood. The sequence was obtained from a man aged 25-40 years with Graves' hyperthyroidism. The CDR3 is CASFFPGGGRSEQYF. The CDR3 DNA sequence: TGTGCCAGCTTCTTCCCGGGCGGGGGGCGGAGCGAGCAGTACTTC.